Described below is a single TCR beta chain sequence and its context. Other DNA sequences within the sample encode an identical CDR3. The sample belongs to a study of shared clonotypes between healthy human individuals. For the study at large: Each donor contributed plates that comprised three CD4 naive, three CD4 memory, two CD8 naive and one CD8 memory.

Sequencing was performed with immunoSEQ multiplex PCR; in TCRdb, only in-frame clones are kept and a portion is missing. The table shows under 1,100,000 clones, with around 76% occurring only once. V dropped 3 bases and J dropped 5; count of bases not matched to a gene: 8. Germline CDR1 SGHRS, CDR2 YFSETQ. The CDR3 has 15 amino acids. Sequencing was done on a sample of memory CD4+ T cells sorted from blood. Subset specified: CD45RA-negative fraction. The chain joins TRBV5-1 to TRBJ2-7; 10 nucleotides align to TRBD1. The clonotype was recovered from a man aged 18 to 30 in good health. The CDR3: CASSSTPGQGNEQYF. CDR3 in DNA: TGCGCCAGCAGCTCGACACCGGGACAGGGGAACGAGCAGTACTTC.